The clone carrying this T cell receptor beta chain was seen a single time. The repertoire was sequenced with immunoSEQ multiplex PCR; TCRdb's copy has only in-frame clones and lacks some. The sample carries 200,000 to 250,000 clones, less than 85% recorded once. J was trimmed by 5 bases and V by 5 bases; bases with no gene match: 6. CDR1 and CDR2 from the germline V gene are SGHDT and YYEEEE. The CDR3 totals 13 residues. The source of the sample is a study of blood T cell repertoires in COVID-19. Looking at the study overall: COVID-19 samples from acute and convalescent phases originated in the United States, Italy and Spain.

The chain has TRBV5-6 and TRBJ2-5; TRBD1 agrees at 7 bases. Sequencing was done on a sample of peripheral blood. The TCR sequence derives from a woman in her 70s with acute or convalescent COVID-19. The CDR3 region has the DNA TGTGCCAGCAGTCGCGACAGGGCGGAGACCCAGTACTTC. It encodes CASSRDRAETQYF.